This T cell receptor (beta chain) was captured by sequencing in a study of Tregs in tolerant kidney transplant recipients. Findings and limits, study-wide: Biological reproducibility was not directly addressed in this study.

Some clones are missing from TCRdb's copy, which holds only in-frame ones; the method was immunoSEQ multiplex PCR. The table lists 5,800 or so clones. The CDR3 totals 12 residues. CDR1 and CDR2 from the germline V gene are GTSNPN and SVGIG (reference sequence). Trimming removed 4 bases from V and 6 bases from J; junction bases left unmatched: 4. Points on this clone: Its matching antigen is unknown. Read sequence stops 3 residues before the CDR3 end, and the germline J gene provides the missing end.

The nonmyeloablative bone marrow transplants came from related graft donors, with transient mixed chimerism. The sequencing here drew on CD4+ T cells from blood (PBMCs), taken 6 months after the transplant. The genes are TRBV30 and TRBJ1-2, with TRBD1 matching over 8 bases. The clonotype was recovered from a human patient who received a combined kidney and bone marrow transplant. Certain T cells may be donor cells from the graft. The CDR3 DNA, read in part, is TGTGCCTGGACAGGGGGCAGAGATGGC. The encoded protein is CAWTGGRDG. The entire CDR3 protein is CAWTGGRDGYTF. Complete variable domain (other parts from reference TRBV30 and TRBJ1-2): SQTIHQWPATLVQPVGSPLSLECTVEGTSNPNLYWYRQAAGRGLQLLFYSVGIGQISSEVPQNLSASRPQDRQFILSSKKLLLSDSGFYLCAWTGGRDGYTFGSGTRLTVV.